This TCR beta chain was found in a study of blood T cells in healthy people across ages. Turning to this clonotype: A much larger clone differs by one base, so this may be a read error.

Combining a sample-barcoded 5' primer with a J-beta primer mix, a second PCR ran for roughly 7 to 12 cycles. TCRdb re-called the 5' RACE reads through MiXCR, storing one row per CDR3 protein. The sample shows some 930,000 distinct CDR3 sequences, about 29% of them seen only once. Germline lookup yields CDR1 MNHEY and CDR2 SVGAGI. The CDR3 runs 14 residues. This sample also appeared in a second study, on T cells of mothers and their children.

Material for sequencing was blood. The receptor was derived from a woman aged 40 to 50 in good health. V and J are TRBV6-5 and TRBJ2-5; D ambiguous. DNA of the CDR3: TGTGCCAGCAGTTACTCGATGGGTCCGAAGACCCTGTACTTC. This gives the protein CASSYSMGPKTLYF.